This T cell receptor beta chain was sequenced for a study of CD8+CD57+ T cells in acquired aplastic anemia. Study information: Sorted CD4+ and CD8+ cells yielded roughly 3.2 ug of DNA on average.

The table lists this clonotype with a few counts. The antigen remains unidentified. Trimming cost V 5 bases and J 9 bases, with 20 bases left between them. The germline CDR1 and CDR2 sequences are KGHSH and LQKENI. The CDR3 sequence is 16 residues long. Template material for TCR beta VDJ and CDR3 profiling consisted of genomic DNA. TCRdb independently ran MiXCR on the reads; one entry per CDR3 protein. The top ten hold 2.6% of the sample, which has more than 95,000 distinct CDR3 sequences, roughly 40% seen once. Points from the study as a whole: No significant difference in CD8+ Simpson's diversity was found between patients and controls.

Only patients with CD8+CD57+ cell expansion on flow cytometry were chosen for sequencing. This rearrangement joins TRBV18 to TRBJ1-6, with a possible D match to TRBD1 (5 bases). The TCR sequence derives from a human donor with aplastic anemia. Material: sorted CD4+, CD8+, or CD8+CD57+ T cells (not recorded which) from PBMCs. The CDR3, as DNA: TGTGCCAGCTCAGAAAACCGGGACCGCCGTGTTTCACCCCTCCACTTT. As protein: CASSENRDRRVSPLHF. Complete variable domain (other parts from reference TRBV18 and TRBJ1-6): NAGVMQNPRHLVRRRGQEARLRCSPMKGHSHVYWYRQLPEEGLKFMVYLQKENIIDESGMPKERFSAEFPKEGPSILRIQQVVRGDSAAYFCASSENRDRRVSPLHFGNGTRLTVT.